This TCR beta chain was captured by sequencing in a study of human T cells and chemical hapten exposure. Regarding the study as a whole: Following DPC sensitization, TCRs present above 1 in 1000 frequency showed no change.

A note on this clonotype: Its antigen is currently unknown.

Per the original data handling: With a range of about 20,000 to 690,600, the median per sample was around 97,000 TCRs. TCRdb analysed the RACE reads with MiXCR anew, one entry per CDR3 protein. These V and J calls originate from TCRdb's pipeline instead of the authors' own analysis. This sample has roughly 100,000 distinct CDR3 sequences, with 30% to 35% found just once. Time point of the sample: patch test 3, about 24 weeks after DPC sensitization. Indicated treatment: therapeutic diphenylcyclopropenone sensitization with weekly scalp DPC. Participating donors were patients with alopecia, aged 18 to 70 years, considered appropriate candidates for DPC. The authors extracted total RNA from unfractionated whole blood. The length of the CDR3 is 18 residues. V was shortened by 1 base and J by 4 bases, with 19 bases between the two germline ends. Germline V lookup: CDR1 KGHDR, CDR2 SFDVKD.

Sequenced material: whole blood, taken in connection with sensitization to the hapten diphenylcyclopropenone (DPC). The chain combines TRBV24-1 with TRBJ2-1, with D possibly being TRBD1 or TRBD2 (6 bases each). This TCR came from a man in his forties or fifties with alopecia areata. Some clones in this sample may be carry-over from other donors' samples. DNA for the CDR3: TGTGCCACCAGTGATTTACCGAGGGGGGCTAGCAGTTACAATGAGCAGTTCTTC. Protein: CATSDLPRGASSYNEQFF.